This is a list of T cell receptor beta chains from one sample in a study of control samples from healthy donors and cancer patients. Produced via immunoSEQ multiplex PCR; TCRdb's table is partial and in-frame only. The sample lists under 15,000 clones; roughly 93% were seen once. The sequenced sample consisted of PBMCs. The source is an elderly man with lung cancer. Both conserved end residues are trimmed from each CDR3. A D gene is named only where the DNA matches it firmly. The size field is filled for only some rows; it gives once, few, many or a size class.

>TRBJ1-1|13|TRBD1|.|TRBV28
ASSLHRGRNTEAF
>TRBJ2-7|11|TRBD1|once|TRBV12-5
ASAGTGFPEQY
>TRBJ2-1|15|.|.|TRBV19
ASSSKRAGRSYNEQF
>TRBJ2-2|11|.|.|TRBV6-2/TRBV6-3
ASSWVDTGELF
>TRBJ1-1|13|.|.|TRBV6-2/TRBV6-3
ASSYGQGWNTEAF
>TRBJ2-2|11|.|.|TRBV7-3
ASSRQGVGELF
>TRBJ2-5|15|TRBD1|once|TRBV11-2
ASSLIPFGTVGETQY
>TRBJ1-5|17|.|.|TRBV21-1
ASSKVGRPQLYSNQPQH
>TRBJ2-2|14|TRBD1|.|TRBV28
ASSHGGQGNTGELF
>TRBJ1-5|10|.|.|TRBV2
ASSGLEGPQH
>TRBJ2-5|12|.|.|TRBV7-7
ASSLGAGQETQY
>TRBJ1-4|10|.|.|TRBV7-2
ASSPQGEKLF
>TRBJ1-1|14|TRBD1|.|TRBV5-1
ASSLRAGGANTEAF
>TRBJ1-1|11|.|.|TRBV10-3
AITATVNTEAF
>TRBJ2-3|15|TRBD1|.|TRBV2
AVGFRAPGQYTDTQY
>TRBJ1-2|10|.|.|TRBV5-6
ASSLAEGGYT
>TRBJ1-6|13|.|.|TRBV3-1/TRBV3-2
ASSQGVFRDSPLH
>TRBJ2-7|14|TRBD1|.|TRBV5-8
ASSLGTGQGSYEQY
>TRBJ1-2|13|.|.|TRBV27
ASSYAGIANYGYT
>TRBJ2-5|12|.|.|TRBV9
ASSSPRSGETQY
>TRBJ2-2|14|.|.|TRBV19
ASRKTGTARTGELF
>TRBJ2-7|13|.|.|TRBV6-2/TRBV6-3
ASSYDDTVGYEQY
>TRBJ1-2|13|.|few|TRBV6-5
ASSTTQQGVDGYT
>TRBJ2-6|11|.|.|TRBV11-2
ATGGRGANVLT
>TRBJ2-3|12|.|.|TRBV2
ASSEYATGGGQY
>TRBJ2-2|16|.|.|TRBV5-1
ASSWDPSRVQNTGELF
>TRBJ1-3|15|.|.|TRBV7-2
ASSLEGVGSPGNTIY
>TRBJ2-3|12|.|once|TRBV28
ASSLRESTDTQY
>TRBJ2-3|13|TRBD1|.|TRBV5-5
ASSPWTGATDTQY
>TRBJ1-4|15|.|.|TRBV5-1
ASSRQNQRRTNEKLF
>TRBJ2-5|13|TRBD2|.|TRBV4-1
ASSLLAGNGETQY
>TRBJ2-3|13|.|.|TRBV5-6
ASSLWAGSTDTQY
>TRBJ1-3|15|.|.|TRBV18
ASSPRQQTPLGNTIY
>TRBJ1-2|12|TRBD1|.|TRBV7-9
ASRQGQGAAGYT
>TRBJ1-6|11|.|.|TRBV3-1/TRBV3-2
ASTTGFESPLH
>TRBJ1-2|15|TRBD1|.|TRBV5-8
ASSAGETGGRAYGYT
>TRBJ2-5|14|.|.|TRBV5-4
ASSKGAGASQETQY
>TRBJ1-1|15|TRBD1|.|TRBV29-1
SVEIPLGQGMNTEAF
>TRBJ1-1|11|.|once|TRBV7-2
ASAGDSNTEAF
>TRBJ1-1|13|.|.|TRBV7-2
ASSFVGVGNTEAF
>TRBJ2-3|10|.|.|TRBV7-9
ASSPTSDTQY
>TRBJ1-1|14|.|.|TRBV11-2
ASSFVPEPLNTEAF
>TRBJ1-3|11|.|.|TRBV6-6
ASSDIAGNTIY